This TCR beta chain was recorded in a study of T cells in Graves' hyperthyroidism and ophthalmopathy. Study results and caveats: Ophthalmopathy and stable hyperthyroidism were separated by a 13 V-J model. Within blood appeared most thyroid clonotypes that had expanded above 0.001.

Ophthalmopathy patients had Clinical Activity Score at least 3, NOSPECS grade at least 4, duration under 3 months. 10 ml of fresh peripheral blood supplied the PBMCs. The CDR3 loop spans 15 amino acids. Germline V gives CDR1 KGHSH, CDR2 LQKENI. The V gene end was trimmed by 6 bases and the J gene end by 2 bases; junction bases not matched to a gene: 8. Amplified regions were TCR beta CDR3 sequences from RNA transcripts. The HTBI primer set drove a first-round RT-PCR of the TCR CDR3. TCRdb passed the multiplex PCR reads through MiXCR, listing each CDR3 protein once. The sample records around 250,000 distinct CDR3 sequences, less than 20% being singletons. This clonotype appeared many times. No antigen is known for it.

The sequence was collected from a young woman with Graves' ophthalmopathy. Sequenced material: blood. V and J are TRBV18 and TRBJ2-3; 7 bases fit TRBD2. This CDR3 reads CASSHKSGDTDTQYF. CDR3 in DNA: TGTGCCAGCTCTCACAAGAGCGGGGACACAGATACGCAGTATTTT. Full variable domain (rest looked up from reference TRBV18 and TRBJ2-3): NAGVMQNPRHLVRRRGQEARLRCSPMKGHSHVYWYRQLPEEGLKFMVYLQKENIIDESGMPKERFSAEFPKEGPSILRIQQVVRGDSAAYFCASSHKSGDTDTQYFGPGTRLTVL.